This T cell receptor (beta chain) was identified during a study of human T cells and chemical hapten exposure. Germline V gene data show CDR1 as MNHEY and CDR2 as SVGEGT. The V and J ends lost 2 bases and 0 bases respectively, with 8 bases between them. This CDR3 is 15 amino acids long. Time point in this sample: pre-sensitization, week 0. Treatment indicated: therapeutic diphenylcyclopropenone sensitization with weekly scalp DPC. TCRdb reprocessed the RACE reads with MiXCR, giving one entry per CDR3 protein. The sample lists 250,000 or so distinct CDR3 sequences, 7.5% to 8% occurring once. This specimen was whole blood, taken in connection with sensitization to the hapten diphenylcyclopropenone (DPC). This receptor was obtained from a young man with alopecia areata. Some clones in this sample may be carry-over from other donors' samples. The chain joins TRBV6-2 or TRBV6-3 to TRBJ1-5; a possible D gene is TRBD1 (6 bases). CDR3 region: CASSYDRNSNQPQHF. In nucleotides, the CDR3 is TGTGCCAGCAGTTACGACAGGAATAGCAATCAGCCCCAGCATTTT.